These 19 T cell receptor beta chains were all obtained from the same sample, sequenced in a study of blood T cells in healthy people across ages. A second PCR, run for about 7 to 11 cycles, used a sample-barcoded 5' primer plus a J-beta primer mix. TCRdb re-called the 5' RACE reads through MiXCR, storing one row per CDR3 protein. The sample holds about 800,000 distinct CDR3 sequences, roughly 60% seen once. The source material was blood. These receptors originate from a man aged 25-45 years in good health.

This clonotype occurred a few times. V and J are TRBV12-3 or TRBV12-4 and TRBJ1-2; D is ambiguous. Trimming shortened V by 3 bases and J by 4 bases, and 15 bases separated the two germline ends. The CDR3 contains 15 residues. CDR3 sequence reads: CASSFGGGHPYGYTF. CDR3 bases: TGTGCCAGCAGTTTTGGTGGAGGGCACCCCTATGGCTACACCTTC.

The V and J genes are TRBV9 and TRBJ1-2; D gene uncertain. The CDR3 runs 16 residues. Trimming cost V 1 base and J 4 bases, with 17 bases left between them. The germline gives CDR1 SGDLS, CDR2 YYNGEE. The CDR3 protein is CASSVTHAPGAYGYTF. In DNA, the CDR3 is TGTGCCAGCAGCGTAACCCACGCCCCGGGTGCCTATGGCTACACCTTC.

Only a few counts were recorded for this clonotype. This rearrangement joins TRBV20-1 to TRBJ2-4, with D perhaps being TRBD1 or TRBD2 (5 bases each). Looked up from germline, CDR1 is DFQATT and CDR2 is SNEGSKA (reference sequence). With 2 bases removed from V and 0 bases from J, the gap between germline ends came to 8 bases. The CDR3 totals 14 residues. Written as DNA, the CDR3 is TGCAGTGCTAGATTGGGGGAAGCCAAAAACATTCAGTACTTC. It yields the protein CSARLGEAKNIQYF.

The chain joins TRBV11-2 to TRBJ2-1, with D perhaps matching TRBD1 or TRBD2 (6 bases each). CDR1 and CDR2 from the germline V gene are SGHAT and FQNNGV. This CDR3 is built from 15 residues. V gave up 0 bases and J gave up 8 bases, with 14 bases separating them. The CDR3 DNA sequence: TGTGCCAGCAGCTTAGACGGGGGCAGGCGGGATGAGCAGTTCTTC. Translated: CASSLDGGRRDEQFF.

The sample holds a few counts of this clonotype. The chain employs TRBV5-1 and TRBJ2-5, with 7 bases identical to TRBD2. The V and J ends lost 4 bases and 1 base, in that order; junction bases with no gene match: 7. The CDR3 is made up of 15 amino acids. CDR1 SGHRS and CDR2 YFSETQ come from the germline V gene. The CDR3 sequence is CASSKSSGSQETQYF. The CDR3 nucleotides are TGCGCCAGCAGCAAAAGTAGCGGGTCCCAAGAGACCCAGTACTTC.

In regard to this clonotype: One junction end does not reproduce the germline sequence, and a read error may be involved. This chain links TRBV29-1 with TRBJ2-5, with 10 bases lining up with TRBD1. Germline loops: CDR1 SQVTM, CDR2 ANQGSEA. The CDR3 has 12 residues. Written as DNA, the CDR3 is TGCAGCGTCCGACAGGGGGCAGAGGCCCAGTACTTT. Its translation is CSVRQGAEAQYF.

The V call is TRBV27, the J call TRBJ2-5, with D perhaps TRBD2 (6 bases). Trimming pared 0 bases from V and 2 bases from J, leaving 13 bases between. The CDR3 is 16 residues long. Germline V gene data show CDR1 as MNHEY and CDR2 as SMNVEV (reference sequence). The CDR3 reads CASSLSIGLRQETQYF. The CDR3 nucleotides read TGTGCCAGCAGTTTATCGATTGGACTACGGCAAGAGACCCAGTACTTC.

This clonotype was counted only a few times. This chain joins TRBV9 and TRBJ2-7, with 7 bases fitting TRBD2. This CDR3 region has 14 residues. With 3 bases clipped from V and 2 bases from J, the junction kept 5 bases outside the gene matches. Germline CDR1 SGDLS, CDR2 YYNGEE. CDR3 in DNA: TGTGCCAGCAGCGCCCCGACTAGCCCCTACGAGCAGTACTTC. As protein: CASSAPTSPYEQYF. Complete variable domain (other parts from reference TRBV9 and TRBJ2-7): DSGVTQTPKHLITATGQRVTLRCSPRSGDLSVYWYQQSLDQGLQFLIQYYNGEERAKGNILERFSAQQFPDLHSELNLSSLELGDSALYFCASSAPTSPYEQYFGPGTRLTVT.

About this clonotype: A much larger clone differs by one base, so this may be a read error. V usage is TRBV9 and J usage is TRBJ2-5, with D maybe TRBD1 (5 bases). The CDR3 loop spans 14 amino acids. Germline CDR1 SGDLS, CDR2 YYNGEE. The CDR3 nucleotides are TGTGCCAGCAGCGACAGATCAGGGCAAGGGACCCAGTACTTC. The encoded protein is CASSDRSGQGTQYF.

The V call is TRBV28, the J call TRBJ2-3, with 8 bases fitting TRBD2. CDR3 size: 15 residues. Trimming took 2 bases from V and 3 from J; bases not matched to a gene: 4. Germline CDR1 MDHEN, CDR2 SYDVKM. This chain's CDR3 is CASSLRREATDTQYF. CDR3 DNA: TGTGCCAGCAGTTTAAGGCGGGAGGCGACAGATACGCAGTATTTT.

Many counts were recorded for this clonotype. A read error is possible here, since a much larger clone lies one base away. The genes are TRBV7-2 and TRBJ2-5; D gene unclear. Per the germline V gene, CDR1 is SGHTA and CDR2 is FQGNSA. V dropped 4 bases and J dropped 2 bases, with 11 bases sitting between them. This CDR3 has 14 amino acids. CDR3 coding DNA: TGTGCCAGCAGCTCGGATAGAGAACAAGAGACCCAGTACTTC. Its translation: CASSSDREQETQYF.

The gene calls are TRBV15 and TRBJ2-4; TRBD1 might be the D (6 bases). The DNA end is a closer match to TRBJ2-7, so the J assignment may be wrong. This CDR3 is 14 amino acids long. Germline CDR1 reads LNHNV; CDR2 reads YYDKDF (reference sequence). The CDR3 bases are TGTGCCACCAGCAGAGGAGGGGGTCGGAGCGAGCAGTACTTC. As protein: CATSRGGGRSEQYF.

V is TRBV4-3 and J is TRBJ2-3; 13 nucleotides line up with TRBD2. This CDR3 is built from 18 residues. V lost 0 bases to trimming and J lost 4 bases; unmatched junction nucleotides: 7. The germline V gene has CDR1 LGHNA and CDR2 YSLEER. The DNA for the CDR3 is TGCGCCAGCAGCCAAGACGGACTAGCGGGAGATTACCCAGATACGCAGTATTTT. It translates to CASSQDGLAGDYPDTQYF.

This clonotype appeared a single time. The genes are TRBV7-2 and TRBJ2-3; 7 nucleotides line up with TRBD2. With 4 bases clipped from V and 6 bases from J, the junction kept 4 bases outside the gene matches. CDR3 size: 13 residues. Germline V gene lookup returns CDR1 SGHTA and CDR2 FQGNSA. The CDR3 bases are TGTGCCAGCAGCTCAGTTAGCGGGGATACGCAGTATTTT. This sequence encodes CASSSVSGDTQYF.

V and J are TRBV29-1 and TRBJ2-1; a possible D gene is TRBD2 (6 bases). The CDR3 is made up of 14 amino acids. In germline, CDR1 is SQVTM, CDR2 ANQGSEA. V was cut by 7 bases and J by 2 bases, with 15 bases left in between. The CDR3 loop is CSDINRGTYNEQFF. CDR3 in DNA: TGCAGCGACATTAATCGGGGGACCTACAATGAGCAGTTCTTC.

The gene calls are TRBV9 and TRBJ2-1, with 7 nucleotides matching TRBD1. Per germline, CDR1 SGDLS and CDR2 YYNGEE. CDR3 length: 13 amino acids. The V segment lost 5 bases and the J segment 8 bases; nucleotides outside the gene matches: 7. The CDR3 spells CASSLWDSDEQFF. The CDR3 DNA sequence: TGTGCCAGCAGTCTGTGGGACAGCGATGAGCAGTTCTTC.

CDR3 residues: CASRGRRSEQYF. CDR3 sequence (DNA): TGTGCCAGCCGTGGGCGGCGGTCTGAGCAGTACTTC. The chain has TRBV28 and TRBJ2-5; D remains ambiguous. Germline-derived CDR1 and CDR2 are MDHEN and SYDVKM. CDR3 length equals 12 residues. Trimming stripped 8 bases from V and 11 bases from J, with 18 bases between.

The chain uses TRBV7-9 and TRBJ2-1, with D possibly being TRBD1 (5 bases). The V end lost 4 bases, the J end lost 7 bases, and 20 bases lay between the germline ends. The CDR3 is 16 amino acids. Germline values: CDR1 SEHNR, CDR2 FQNEAQ (reference sequence). As DNA, the CDR3 is TGTGCCAGCAGCTATTACCCGAAGACGACAGTGAATGAGCAGTTCTTC. Translated, it gives CASSYYPKTTVNEQFF.

This chain links TRBV7-2 with TRBJ1-1, with D hard to call. Trimming left V 1 base short and J 0 bases short, with 15 bases between. Germline V gene lookup returns CDR1 SGHTA and CDR2 FQGNSA. This CDR3 is built from 17 residues. The DNA of the CDR3 is TGTGCCAGCAGCTTAGTGAAGCTAACAATCATGAACACTGAAGCTTTCTTT. Its translation: CASSLVKLTIMNTEAFF.